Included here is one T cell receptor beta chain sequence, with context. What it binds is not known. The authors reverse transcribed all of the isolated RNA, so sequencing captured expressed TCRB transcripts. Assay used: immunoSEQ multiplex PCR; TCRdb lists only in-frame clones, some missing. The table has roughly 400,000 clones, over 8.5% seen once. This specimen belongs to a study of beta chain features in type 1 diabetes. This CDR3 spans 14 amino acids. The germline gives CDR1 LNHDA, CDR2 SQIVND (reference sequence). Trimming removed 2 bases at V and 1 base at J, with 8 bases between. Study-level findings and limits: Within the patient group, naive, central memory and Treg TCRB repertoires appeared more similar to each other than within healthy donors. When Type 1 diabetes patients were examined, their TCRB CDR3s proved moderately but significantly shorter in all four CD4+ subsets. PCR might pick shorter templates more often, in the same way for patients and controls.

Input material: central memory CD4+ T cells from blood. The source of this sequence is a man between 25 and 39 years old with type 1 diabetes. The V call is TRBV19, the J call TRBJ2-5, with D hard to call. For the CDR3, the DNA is TGTGCCAGTAGTATACCCGGGTCCCAAGAGACCCAGTACTTC. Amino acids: CASSIPGSQETQYF.